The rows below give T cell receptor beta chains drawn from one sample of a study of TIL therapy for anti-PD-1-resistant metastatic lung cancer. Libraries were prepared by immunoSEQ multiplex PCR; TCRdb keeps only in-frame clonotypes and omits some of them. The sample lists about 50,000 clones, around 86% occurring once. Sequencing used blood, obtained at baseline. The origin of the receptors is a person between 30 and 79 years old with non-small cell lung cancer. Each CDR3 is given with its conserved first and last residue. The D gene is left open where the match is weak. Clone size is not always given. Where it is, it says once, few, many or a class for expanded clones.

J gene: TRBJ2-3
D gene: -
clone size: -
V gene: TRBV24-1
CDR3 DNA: TGTGCCACCAGTGACACCGGAGATACGCAGTATTTT
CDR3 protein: CATSDTGDTQYF

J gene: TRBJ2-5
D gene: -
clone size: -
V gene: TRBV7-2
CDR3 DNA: TGTGCCAGCAGCTTAGCACAGGGTTCAGAGACCCAGTACTTC
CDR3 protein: CASSLAQGSETQYF

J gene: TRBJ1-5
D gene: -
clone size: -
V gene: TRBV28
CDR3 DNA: TGTGCCAGCAGTTTTACTAAGCAGCCCCAGCATTTT
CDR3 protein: CASSFTKQPQHF

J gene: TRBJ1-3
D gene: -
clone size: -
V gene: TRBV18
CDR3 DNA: TGTGCCAGCTCACCTAGTCGCTCTGGAAACACCATATATTTT
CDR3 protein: CASSPSRSGNTIYF

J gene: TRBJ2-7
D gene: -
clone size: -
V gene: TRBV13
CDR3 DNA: TGTGCCACAAGAGGGGGGACAGCCGTTTACTTC
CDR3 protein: CATRGGTAVYF

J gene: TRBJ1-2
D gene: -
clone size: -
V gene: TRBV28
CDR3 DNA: TGTGCCAGCAGCCCCCCGGCAGCTAACTATGGCTACACCTTC
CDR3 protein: CASSPPAANYGYTF

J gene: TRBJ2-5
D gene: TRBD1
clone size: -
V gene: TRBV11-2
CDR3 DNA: TGTGCCAGCAGCTTTATCGGAGACAGGGAAGAGGTAGAGACCCAGTACTTC
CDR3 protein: CASSFIGDREEVETQYF

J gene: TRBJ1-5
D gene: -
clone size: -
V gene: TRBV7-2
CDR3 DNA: TGTGCCAGCAGCCCCGGGACGGTTAGCAATCAGCCCCAGCATTTT
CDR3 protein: CASSPGTVSNQPQHF

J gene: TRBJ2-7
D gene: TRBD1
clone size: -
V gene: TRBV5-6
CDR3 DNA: TGTGCCAGCAGCACGGACAGGGTGACTTACGAGCAGTACTTC
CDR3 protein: CASSTDRVTYEQYF

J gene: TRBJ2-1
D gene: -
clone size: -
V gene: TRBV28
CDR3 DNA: TGTGCCAGCAGAGGGGGGAGTTACAATGAGCAGTTCTTC
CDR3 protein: CASRGGSYNEQFF

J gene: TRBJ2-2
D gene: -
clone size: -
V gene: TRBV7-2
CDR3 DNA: TGTGCCAGCAGCTTAGAGGGTCTAGCGCGGGCCGGGGAGCTGTTTTTT
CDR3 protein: CASSLEGLARAGELFF

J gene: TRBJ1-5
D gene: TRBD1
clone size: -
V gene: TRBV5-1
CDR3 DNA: TGCGCCAGCAGCTTCGGGACAGGGGAACAGCCCCAGCATTTT
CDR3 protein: CASSFGTGEQPQHF

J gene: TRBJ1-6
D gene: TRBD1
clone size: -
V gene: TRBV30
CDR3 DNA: TGTGCCTGGAGCCGAGCAGGGGGCCGCTCACCCCTCCACTTT
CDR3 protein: CAWSRAGGRSPLHF

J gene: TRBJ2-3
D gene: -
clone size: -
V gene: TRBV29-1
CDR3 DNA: TGCAGCGTTGCGGGGAAAGACACAGATACGCAGTATTTT
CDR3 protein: CSVAGKDTDTQYF

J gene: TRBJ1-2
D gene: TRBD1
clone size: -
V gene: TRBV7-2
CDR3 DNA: TGTGCCAGCAGTTCCGAGGAGGGGGCTCTCTATGGCTACACCTTC
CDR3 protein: CASSSEEGALYGYTF

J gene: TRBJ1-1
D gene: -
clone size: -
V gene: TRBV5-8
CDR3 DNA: TGTGCCAGCAGCCCGTGGGACATGGACCCCGAAGCTTTCTTT
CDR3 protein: CASSPWDMDPEAFF

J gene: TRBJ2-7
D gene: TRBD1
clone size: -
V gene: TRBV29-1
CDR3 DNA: TGCAGCGTTGAAGGCCATCCAGGGGGCAATTTGGACGAGCAGTACTTC
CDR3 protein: CSVEGHPGGNLDEQYF

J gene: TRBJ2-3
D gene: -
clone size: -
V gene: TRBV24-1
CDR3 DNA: TGTGCCACCAGTGATTTGCGGGTAAGCACAGATACGCAGTATTTT
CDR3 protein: CATSDLRVSTDTQYF

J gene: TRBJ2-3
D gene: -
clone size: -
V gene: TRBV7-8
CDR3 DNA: TGTGCCAGCAGCTTAGAACGGGGAGCGGATACGCAGTATTTT
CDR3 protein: CASSLERGADTQYF

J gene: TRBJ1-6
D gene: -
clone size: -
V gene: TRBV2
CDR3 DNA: TGTGCCAGCAGTGAAGGGGGCGACAGAAATTCACCCCTCCACTTT
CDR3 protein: CASSEGGDRNSPLHF

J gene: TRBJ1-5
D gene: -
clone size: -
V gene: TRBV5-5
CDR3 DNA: TGTGCCAGCAGCTTTGGGTGGGAGCAGCCCCAGCATTTT
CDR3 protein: CASSFGWEQPQHF

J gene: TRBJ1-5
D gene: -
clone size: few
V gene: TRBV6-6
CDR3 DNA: TGTGCCAGCAGAGAAAGAGTTAGCAATCAGCCCCAGCATTTT
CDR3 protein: CASRERVSNQPQHF

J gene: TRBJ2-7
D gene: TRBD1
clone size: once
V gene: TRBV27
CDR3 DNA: TGTGCCAGCAGCCCGGGACAGGGGAGGTACGAGCAGTACTTC
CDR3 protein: CASSPGQGRYEQYF

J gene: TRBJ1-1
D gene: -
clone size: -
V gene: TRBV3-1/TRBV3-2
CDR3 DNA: TGTGCCAGCAGCCAAGGGATGGGGAGGCCTGAAGCTTTCTTT
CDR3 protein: CASSQGMGRPEAFF

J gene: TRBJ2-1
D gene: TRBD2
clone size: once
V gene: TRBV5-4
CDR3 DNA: TGTGCCAGCAGCTTGGGACTAGCGGGACGTAATGAGCAGTTCTTC
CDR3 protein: CASSLGLAGRNEQFF

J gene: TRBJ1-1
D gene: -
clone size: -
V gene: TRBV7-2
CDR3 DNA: TGTGCCAGCAGCTGGCAGGGCTTCGATCGAGAATTT
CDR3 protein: CASSWQGFDREF

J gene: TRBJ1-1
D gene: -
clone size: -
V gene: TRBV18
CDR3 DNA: TGTGCCAGCTCACCGGGGTCTCCTGAAGCTTTCTTT
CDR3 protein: CASSPGSPEAFF

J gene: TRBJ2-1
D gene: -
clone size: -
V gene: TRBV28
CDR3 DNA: TGTGCCAGCGAAGCGGTAAGCTCCTACAATGAGCAGTTCTTC
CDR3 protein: CASEAVSSYNEQFF

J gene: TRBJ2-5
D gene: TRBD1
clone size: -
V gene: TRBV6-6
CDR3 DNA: TGTGCCAGCACCTGGGACAGCCCGCTGACCCAGTACTTC
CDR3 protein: CASTWDSPLTQYF

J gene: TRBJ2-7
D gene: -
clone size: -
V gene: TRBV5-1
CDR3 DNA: TGCGCCAGCAGCTTGGGCCTGGGGACAACGAACGAGCAGTACTTC
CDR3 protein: CASSLGLGTTNEQYF

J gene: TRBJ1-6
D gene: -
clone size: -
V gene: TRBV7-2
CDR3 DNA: TGTGCCAGCAGCTTAGACCCAGGGAGCTCCTATAATTCACCCCTCCACTTT
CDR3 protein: CASSLDPGSSYNSPLHF

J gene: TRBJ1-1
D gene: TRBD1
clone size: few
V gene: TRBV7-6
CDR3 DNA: TGTGCCAGCAGCTACGACAGGGGGCTGAACACTGAAGCTTTCTTT
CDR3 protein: CASSYDRGLNTEAFF

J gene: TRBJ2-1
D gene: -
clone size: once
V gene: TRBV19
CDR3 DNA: TGTGCCAGTAGTCCGCGGAACGGCGGTGAGCAGTTCTTC
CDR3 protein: CASSPRNGGEQFF

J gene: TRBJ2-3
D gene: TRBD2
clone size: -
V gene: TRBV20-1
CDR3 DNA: TGCAGTGCTAGTGCACTAGCGGGGGGGCCCGTCCCTGGCACAGATACGCAGTATTTT
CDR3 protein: CSASALAGGPVPGTDTQYF

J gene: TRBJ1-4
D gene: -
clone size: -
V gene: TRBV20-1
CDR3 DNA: TGCAGTGCGGGAGATAATGAAAAACTGTTTTTT
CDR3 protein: CSAGDNEKLFF

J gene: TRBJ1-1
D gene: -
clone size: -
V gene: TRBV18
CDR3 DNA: TGTGCCAGCTCACCTGGGACGGGGGTTGAAGCTTTCTTT
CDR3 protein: CASSPGTGVEAFF

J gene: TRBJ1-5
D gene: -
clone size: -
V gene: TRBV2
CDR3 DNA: TGTGCCAGCAGTTGGACGGCTAGCAATCAGCCCCAGCATTTT
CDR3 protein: CASSWTASNQPQHF

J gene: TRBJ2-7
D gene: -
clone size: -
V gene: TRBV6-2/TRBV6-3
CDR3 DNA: TGTGCCAGCAGTTACTTCGGACGATACTACGAGCAGTACTTC
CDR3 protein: CASSYFGRYYEQYF

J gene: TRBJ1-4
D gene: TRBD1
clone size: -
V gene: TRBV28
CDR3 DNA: TGTGCCAGCAGTCTTGGGGGACAGGAGGAAAAACTGTTTTTT
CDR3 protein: CASSLGGQEEKLFF

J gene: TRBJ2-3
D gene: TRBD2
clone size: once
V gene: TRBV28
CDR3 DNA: TGTGCCAGCGAGACGGGAGGGCGTTATACGCAGTATTTT
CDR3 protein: CASETGGRYTQYF

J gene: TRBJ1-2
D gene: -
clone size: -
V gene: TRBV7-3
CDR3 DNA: TGTGCCAGCAGCTTAGGGTTAGGGCTTAACTATGGCTACACCTTC
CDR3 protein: CASSLGLGLNYGYTF

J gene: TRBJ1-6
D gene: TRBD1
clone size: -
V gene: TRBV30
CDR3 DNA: TGTGCCTGGACACACTTGGACAGGGAGGGTAATTCACCCCTCCACTTT
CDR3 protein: CAWTHLDREGNSPLHF